This T cell receptor beta chain was identified in a study of CD8 T cells in Susac syndrome. Study-level results: The study recognized that its TCR sequencing and HLA analysis covered a relatively small number of individuals.

Random hexamers were used to reverse transcribe an amount of about 0.45 to 1 ug RNA. TCR beta CDR3 was amplified by immunoSEQ covering 54 Vbeta and 13 Jbeta. TCRdb ran MiXCR on the immunoSEQ multiplex PCR reads and lists one entry per CDR3 protein. The table includes fewer than 150,000 distinct CDR3 sequences, approximately 95% detected once. On this clonotype: The antigen remains undetermined.

V lost 8 bases to trimming and J lost 0 bases; unmatched junction nucleotides: 9. CDR1 and CDR2 from the germline V gene are MNHEY and SVGAGI. This CDR3 region has 15 residues. This chain joins TRBV6-5 and TRBJ2-7, with TRBD2 matching 8 bases. The sample was CD8+ T cells from PBMCs. The receptor was derived from a human donor with Susac syndrome. CDR3 sequence: CASSTSGGSSYEQYF. CDR3 nucleotide sequence: TGTGCCAGCTCCACCAGCGGGGGCAGCTCCTACGAGCAGTACTTC.